The 16 T cell receptor beta chains presented below share a single source sample, sequenced in a study of beta chain features in type 1 diabetes. Study conclusions and caveats: Moderate but significant shortening of TCRB CDR3s was recorded in all four CD4+ subsets from Type 1 diabetes patients.

Sequencing targeted expressed TCRB transcripts, as all isolated RNA had been reverse transcribed. The data were produced by immunoSEQ multiplex PCR, yet TCRdb's version contains in-frame clones alone and is incomplete. The table has about 260,000 clones, roughly 20% seen once. No cognate antigen is known for these TCRs. Sequencing was carried out using naive CD4+ T cells from blood. The source of these receptors is a woman aged 40 to 49 with type 1 diabetes.

The chain links TRBV5-1 to TRBJ2-1, with 7 bases that match TRBD2. After removal of 0 bases from V and 1 base from J, the junction contained 19 bases not matched to a gene. CDR1 is SGHRS, CDR2 YFSETQ, per germline. CDR3 size: 21 residues. CDR3 residues: CASSLARMGRVAGRSYNEQFF. CDR3 nucleotide sequence: TGCGCCAGCAGCTTGGCCAGGATGGGTAGGGTAGCGGGTCGATCCTACAATGAGCAGTTCTTC.

This clone has more than one count but fewer than ten. V and J are TRBV5-1 and TRBJ1-4; unclear D gene. V dropped 0 bases and J dropped 8 bases, with 5 bases sitting between them. Looked up from germline, CDR1 is SGHRS and CDR2 is YFSETQ. The CDR3 extends over 12 amino acids. The CDR3 protein is CASSLDGEKLFF. In nucleotides, the CDR3 is TGCGCCAGCAGCTTGGATGGCGAAAAACTGTTTTTT.

This sequence joins TRBV29-1 and TRBJ2-7; TRBD1 agrees at 9 bases. In germline, CDR1 is SQVTM, CDR2 ANQGSEA. This CDR3 is built from 14 residues. The V gene end was trimmed by 5 bases and the J gene end by 1 base; junction bases not matched to a gene: 6. The CDR3 loop is CSVREQGASYEQYF. As DNA, the CDR3 is TGCAGCGTTAGGGAACAGGGGGCTTCCTACGAGCAGTACTTC.

V gene TRBV7-9 combines with J gene TRBJ2-1; the match to TRBD2 covers 9 bases. This CDR3 has 15 residues. Germline values: CDR1 SEHNR, CDR2 FQNEAQ (reference sequence). V shed 4 bases and J 6 bases; nucleotides not matched to a gene: 7. The CDR3 DNA sequence: TGTGCCAGCAGCTCTATCAGCGGGAGGTTCAATGAGCAGTTCTTC. As protein: CASSSISGRFNEQFF.

The CDR3 region is CASSQQGYYGYTF. CDR3 in DNA: TGTGCCAGCAGCCAACAGGGATACTATGGCTACACCTTC. The rearrangement uses TRBV14 and TRBJ1-2; tentative D call: TRBD1 (5 bases). From germline, CDR1 is SGHDN and CDR2 FVKESK. Trimming took 2 bases from V and 3 from J, leaving 7 bases between them. The CDR3 covers 13 residues.

The rearrangement links TRBV10-3 to TRBJ2-6; D is ambiguous. V dropped 0 bases and J dropped 8 bases, with 8 bases sitting between them. Per germline, CDR1 ENHRY and CDR2 SYGVKD. CDR3 length equals 14 residues. CDR3: CAISESGRTNVLTF. The CDR3 region has the DNA TGTGCCATCAGTGAGTCGGGCCGGACCAACGTCCTGACTTTC.

V is TRBV7-9 and J is TRBJ2-1; TRBD2 is a possible D gene (6 bases). V dropped 5 bases and J dropped 3 bases, with 11 bases sitting between them. The CDR3 runs to 14 residues. CDR1 is SEHNR and CDR2 is FQNEAQ in the germline V gene (reference sequence). CDR3 amino acids: CASSRRENYNEQFF. CDR3 DNA: TGTGCCAGCAGCCGACGGGAGAACTACAATGAGCAGTTCTTC.

V is TRBV14 and J is TRBJ1-4, with D possibly matching TRBD1 (5 bases). Trimming cost V 4 bases and J 7 bases, with 16 bases left between them. The CDR3 loop spans 15 amino acids. From germline, CDR1 is SGHDN and CDR2 FVKESK. The CDR3 DNA reads TGTGCCAGCAGCCCAGCAGGGTTGGCGGCTGAAAAACTGTTTTTT. This translates into CASSPAGLAAEKLFF. The entire variable domain, with the rest obtained from reference TRBV14 and TRBJ1-4, is as follows: EAGVTQFPSHSVIEKGQTVTLRCDPISGHDNLYWYRRVMGKEIKFLLHFVKESKQDESGMPNNRFLAERTGGTYSTLKVQPAELEDSGVYFCASSPAGLAAEKLFFGSGTQLSVL.

The chain employs TRBV7-2 and TRBJ1-2, with D perhaps matching TRBD1 (5 bases). This CDR3 has 12 residues. Germline values: CDR1 SGHTA, CDR2 FQGNSA. Trimming took off 4 bases at V and 9 bases at J, with 12 bases between the two ends. The CDR3 region is CASSSQGRSYTF. The CDR3 DNA follows: TGTGCCAGCAGCTCGCAGGGTAGGAGCTACACCTTC.

This clone was counted only a few times. The rearrangement uses TRBV18 and TRBJ1-3; tentative D call: TRBD1 (6 bases). CDR3 length: 14 residues. Trimming took off 4 bases at V and 6 bases at J, with 13 bases between the two ends. Per the germline V gene, CDR1 is KGHSH and CDR2 is LQKENI. Here the CDR3 DNA reads TGTGCCAGCTCACTGGACAGTCGGACAAACACCATATATTTT. Translation: CASSLDSRTNTIYF. The full variable domain, in which reference TRBV18 and TRBJ1-3 provide the parts outside the CDR3, is NAGVMQNPRHLVRRRGQEARLRCSPMKGHSHVYWYRQLPEEGLKFMVYLQKENIIDESGMPKERFSAEFPKEGPSILRIQQVVRGDSAAYFCASSLDSRTNTIYFGEGSWLTVV.

CDR3 DNA: TGTGCCAGCAGTTTAATTGGGGGCCGGGACACTGAAGCTTTCTTT. This translates into CASSLIGGRDTEAFF. The J gene is TRBJ1-1, the V gene TRBV28, with TRBD1 as a possible D gene (6 bases). Germline values: CDR1 MDHEN, CDR2 SYDVKM. There are 15 residues in the CDR3. With 2 bases removed from V and 3 bases from J, the gap between germline ends came to 13 bases.

The J gene is TRBJ2-7, the V gene TRBV6-5; D may be TRBD2 (7 bases). Trimming took 0 bases from V and 3 from J, leaving 12 bases between them. There are 15 residues in the CDR3. CDR1 and CDR2 from the germline V gene are MNHEY and SVGAGI. The CDR3 here is CASSYSGGAYYEQYF. In DNA, the CDR3 is TGTGCCAGCAGTTACTCGGGGGGGGCATACTACGAGCAGTACTTC.

V gene TRBV4-2 combines with J gene TRBJ2-7; D gene unclear. Trimming took 0 bases from V and 0 from J, leaving 15 bases between them. This CDR3 spans 17 amino acids. Germline values: CDR1 LGHNA, CDR2 YNFKEQ. The CDR3 reads CASSQDLGRWSSYEQYF. The DNA of the CDR3 is TGTGCCAGCAGCCAAGATCTAGGCCGGTGGAGCTCCTACGAGCAGTACTTC.

CDR3 nucleotide sequence: TGTGCCAGCAGCCCCGGACAGGGGGCATGGGAGACCCAGTACTTC. This gives the protein CASSPGQGAWETQYF. The rearrangement joins TRBV5-4 to TRBJ2-5, with 11 bases matching TRBD1. This CDR3 has 15 amino acids. The germline V gene encodes CDR1 SGHNT and CDR2 YYREEE (reference sequence). The V gene end was trimmed by 4 bases and the J gene end by 5 bases; junction bases not matched to a gene: 7.

The genes are TRBV5-4 and TRBJ1-1; perhaps TRBD1 as D (5 bases). The CDR3 totals 13 residues. Germline V lookup: CDR1 SGHNT, CDR2 YYREEE (reference sequence). Trimming pared 1 base from V and 1 base from J, leaving 5 bases between. CDR3 DNA sequence: TGTGCCAGCAGCTTGCAGGGGAACACTGAAGCTTTCTTT. Protein product: CASSLQGNTEAFF. The complete variable domain, with remaining parts taken from reference TRBV5-4 and TRBJ1-1, reads ETGVTQSPTHLIKTRGQQVTLRCSSQSGHNTVSWYQQALGQGPQFIFQYYREEENGRGNFPPRFSGLQFPNYSSELNVNALELDDSALYLCASSLQGNTEAFFGQGTRLTVV.

This clone was observed a handful of times. The gene calls are TRBV5-1 and TRBJ2-7; 9 positions agree with TRBD1. Per germline, CDR1 SGHRS and CDR2 YFSETQ. The CDR3 is 13 amino acids. J lost 3 bases, V lost 5 bases, and 3 bases had no gene match. CDR3 DNA sequence: TGCGCCAGCAGTCCGACAGGGGGCTACGAGCAGTACTTC. This gives the protein CASSPTGGYEQYF.